This T cell receptor (beta chain) was identified during a study of Ad26.COV2.S vaccination and SARS-CoV-2 variants. The repertoire was sequenced with immunoSEQ multiplex PCR; TCRdb's copy has only in-frame clones and lacks some. The sample comprises about 140,000 clones, 75% to 90% of which are singletons, and more than 4.5% rests with the top ten. This clone was observed once. The CDR3 spans 19 residues. V was clipped by 2 bases and J by 3 bases, with 25 bases between them. CDR1 is SGHTA and CDR2 is FQGNSA in the germline V gene. The TCR comes from a human donor who had recovered from COVID-19. Material: peripheral blood, obtained after recovery from COVID-19. V is TRBV7-2 and J is TRBJ1-1; D not certain. The CDR3 DNA is TGTGCCAGCAGCTTAAAAAAACGTGGTGGGATCCCCCTGGACACTGAAGCTTTCTTT. It codes for CASSLKKRGGIPLDTEAFF. Variable domain in full (rest from reference TRBV7-2 and TRBJ1-1): GAGVSQSPSNKVTEKGKDVELRCDPISGHTALYWYRQSLGQGLEFLIYFQGNSAPDKSGLPSDRFSAERTGGSVSTLTIQRTQQEDSAVYLCASSLKKRGGIPLDTEAFFGQGTRLTVV.